This paragraph reports one T cell receptor (beta chain). The antigen it recognizes is unknown. No much larger clone is present one base from it, and per-base qualities are unavailable. The immunoSEQ Assay, a bias-controlled multiplex PCR, was used to amplify TCRbeta CDR3 regions from genomic DNA. On the authors' methods: Nucleated cell counts per sample were estimated from amplification of reference gene primers within the assay. To quantify the absolute abundance of each unique TCRbeta CDR3 rearrangement, sequence reads were collapsed and filtered. For each sample, productive Simpson clonality was calculated by taking the square root of Simpson's diversity index across productive rearrangements. Entries here come from immuneACCESS through TCRdb and include only in-frame sequences with V and J called. Some clones fail to appear in such tables; in the studies checked, an unresolved V gene covers under half of the shortfall, and the cause of the remainder is unknown. The V and J calls and the clone size are those of that table, but D and trimming were determined from the DNA. A total of approximately 360,000 clones appear in this sample, roughly 88% of them only once. The ten biggest clones cover approximately 1% of the sample.

This record belongs to a study of blood T cell repertoires in COVID-19 (TCRdb year 2020). About the study as a whole: Samples covering the acute and convalescent phases of COVID-19 were provided by collaborators in the United States, Italy and Spain. The prospective study material was composed of cDNA or gDNA derived from T cells, B-cell-depleted T cells, or PBMCs. Subjects who had been exposed to COVID-19, were actively infected with it, or had recovered from it provided the deeply sampled blood TCRbeta repertoires that made up the dataset. The repertoires were released in a freely available public database meant as a resource for research on the immune response to SARS-CoV-2. The samples were drawn from two sources: the first 160 participants of the ongoing ImmuneRACE study, and approximately 1,300 subjects contributed by 6 global collaborators. The sample metadata nearly always contained a de-identified subject ID, COVID-19 status, age in years and sex. Where available, HLA class I and class II types were taken from metadata supplied by the sample provider and were not determined by assay-based typing.

The CDR3 goes from the cysteine to the phenylalanine over 14 residues. CDR3 DNA is the only sequence kept; it has 42 bases, read in frame from the first base. From a lookup of the germline V gene, CDR1 and CDR2 are SGHTA and FQGNSA. Trimming at the junction amounts to 5 bases on V and 5 bases on J, and the germline ends lie 16 bases apart. In the prospective study, participants were about 18 to 95 years old, resided in about two dozen geographic areas of the United States, and were enrolled through a virtual design. In the prospective study, cohorts were assigned on the basis of participant-reported clinical history obtained from a screening survey and a study questionnaire. Each participant in the prospective study had whole blood, serum and a nasopharyngeal or oropharyngeal swab collected by mobile phlebotomists. Over an approximately 2-month period, participants in the prospective study had the option of providing additional blood draws and questionnaires. Blood samples from the prospective study were shipped frozen or at room temperature prior to DNA extraction.

What the research found in general, with its limitations: Clinical and demographic metadata were provided uncurated, with the amount varying by source and participant.

The material sequenced was PBMCs or T cells enriched from blood (not recorded which). This TCR was sampled from a woman aged 25 to 39 with acute COVID-19. The chain was built from TRBV7-2 and TRBJ2-7; the best D guess is TRBD1, with 7 bases matching. DNA sequence: TGTGCCAGCAGCCAGGGGGGTTTAGGCAACGAGCAGTACTTC. Its product reads: CASSQGGLGNEQYF.